Listed below are T cell receptor beta chains from one sample, sequenced in a study of response to subunit inactivated influenza vaccine. Each CDR3 protein gets one entry after TCRdb re-called the RT-PCR reads with MiXCR. The sample contains 530,000 or so distinct CDR3 sequences, 12% of which appear only once. The material sequenced was PBMCs from blood, taken on the day of vaccination. The receptor source for this set is a man between 50 and 59 years old who received an inactivated influenza vaccine. The CDR3 runs from the conserved cysteine through the conserved F or W. Each record gives: V gene, CDR3 length, J gene, clone size, D gene, CDR3 protein, CDR3 DNA. D genes are given only for firm matches. Size is stated for part of the rows, as once, few or many counts, or as a class when the clone is expanded.

TRBV24-1	14	TRBJ2-1	.	.	CAIRQPRGFSEQFF	TGTGCCATCAGACAACCGCGAGGATTCAGTGAGCAGTTCTTC
TRBV4-2	16	TRBJ2-7	.	.	CASSQALAGQPYEQYF	TGTGCCAGCAGCCAAGCTCTCGCGGGACAGCCCTACGAGCAGTACTTC
TRBV3-1	13	TRBJ2-5	.	TRBD2	CASSQGLAGERYF	TGTGCCAGCAGCCAGGGACTAGCGGGAGAACGGTACTTC
TRBV7-9	16	TRBJ2-1	many	.	CASSLGPRGANNEQFF	TGTGCCAGCAGCTTAGGCCCGAGGGGCGCGAACAATGAGCAGTTCTTC
TRBV6-2/TRBV6-3	11	TRBJ1-2	.	.	CASRGYDGYTF	TGTGCCAGCAGGGGATATGATGGCTACACCTTC
TRBV12-3/TRBV12-4	14	TRBJ1-4	.	.	CASSSRGFNEKLFF	TGTGCCAGCAGTTCTCGGGGGTTTAATGAAAAACTGTTTTTT
TRBV20-1	12	TRBJ2-1	few	.	CSAPRNYNEQFF	TGCAGTGCTCCCCGCAACTACAATGAGCAGTTCTTC
TRBV4-3	17	TRBJ2-3	few	.	CASSQGRTVKRTDTQYF	TGCGCCAGCAGCCAAGGTAGAACGGTCAAACGCACAGATACGCAGTATTTT
TRBV7-8	18	TRBJ2-5	many	TRBD1	CASSEEFRWRQTGETQYF	TGTGCCAGCAGCGAAGAGTTTCGATGGCGGCAGACAGGGGAGACCCAGTACTTC
TRBV9	16	TRBJ2-3	.	TRBD2	CASSVALAGGADTQYF	TGTGCCAGCAGCGTAGCCCTAGCGGGAGGAGCAGATACGCAGTATTTT
TRBV30	14	TRBJ2-5	.	.	CAWGSRVLQETQYF	TGTGCCTGGGGCTCCAGGGTCTTACAAGAGACCCAGTACTTC
TRBV6-1	14	TRBJ2-3	few	.	CASTGTTRPDTQYF	TGTGCCAGCACCGGGACAACCAGACCAGATACGCAGTATTTT
TRBV6-5	15	TRBJ2-1	few	.	CASSYGGVSYNEQFF	TGTGCCAGCAGTTATGGCGGGGTCTCCTACAATGAGCAGTTCTTC
TRBV7-9	16	TRBJ2-1	few	.	CASSSTHKSSYNEQFF	TGTGCCAGCAGCTCCACACATAAAAGCTCCTACAATGAGCAGTTCTTC
TRBV9	15	TRBJ2-3	few	TRBD2	CASSVNRGEGDTQYF	TGTGCCAGCAGCGTTAATCGGGGGGAGGGCGATACGCAGTATTTT
TRBV4-1	13	TRBJ1-2	few	.	CASSQAQGIGYTF	TGCGCCAGCAGCCAGGCACAGGGTATCGGCTACACCTTC
TRBV30	14	TRBJ2-2	.	.	CAWSRTGGTGELFF	TGTGCCTGGAGTAGGACCGGGGGCACCGGGGAGCTGTTTTTT
TRBV12-5	13	TRBJ2-2	few	.	CASGLGITGELFF	TGTGCTAGTGGTTTGGGGATCACCGGGGAGCTGTTTTTT
TRBV6-1	14	TRBJ2-2	few	TRBD1	CASKGQGITGELFF	TGTGCCAGCAAGGGACAGGGGATCACCGGGGAGCTGTTTTTT
TRBV20-1	14	TRBJ2-1	few	.	CSAGLSRALVLEFF	TGCAGTGCCGGCTTATCTAGGGCTTTGGTATTGGAGTTCTTC
TRBV7-6	17	TRBJ2-1	many	TRBD2	CASSLRRSGGAFDEQFF	TGTGCCAGCAGCCTACGTCGAAGCGGGGGGGCCTTTGATGAGCAGTTCTTC
TRBV7-2	14	TRBJ1-2	few	TRBD1	CASSQDRTGYGYTF	TGTGCCAGCAGCCAGGACAGGACTGGCTATGGCTACACCTTC